This T cell receptor (beta chain) was sequenced for a study of T cell responses to AZD1222 COVID-19 vaccine. Study outcomes and limitations: Breadth and depth of Spike-specific TCRs rose after two AZD1222 doses. Donors were mostly white British, more females; clonal diversity possibly underestimated. Spike was spanned by vaccine-associated CD4 TCRs, with dominance at 160-218 and 743-854. The study sampled repertoires only after the peak T cell response.

Clones were sequenced by immunoSEQ multiplex PCR, and TCRdb holds only the in-frame ones, with some missing. The sample has some 120,000 clones; roughly 84% are singletons. Deletions cut 1 base from V and 7 bases from J, with 11 bases between. The CDR3 has 14 amino acids. CDR1 is SGHTA, CDR2 FQGNSA, per germline. In the case of this clone: Antigen: not known.

This chain joins TRBV7-2 and TRBJ2-1; D gene uncertain. The source was peripheral blood, collected on day 0 of AZD1222 vaccination. The TCR originated in an adult in good health. DNA of the CDR3: TGTGCCAGCAGCTTAGGAGTCGTGGAGAATGAGCAGTTCTTC. As protein: CASSLGVVENEQFF.